Listed below are T cell receptor beta chains from one sample, sequenced in a study of beta chain features in type 1 diabetes. The method was immunoSEQ multiplex PCR; TCRdb's version includes in-frame clones alone and lacks a portion of them. The top ten hold over 0.008% of the sample, which has a few hundred thousand clones, around an eighth seen once. The sample taken for sequencing was naive CD4+ T cells from blood. Source of these receptors: a woman aged 18-30 years with type 1 diabetes. Both conserved end residues are part of each CDR3. Fields, in order: clone size, J gene, CDR3 length, D gene, V gene, CDR3 protein, CDR3 DNA. A D gene is named only where the DNA matches it firmly. Clone size is shown for a subset of rows, as once, few, many or a class of expanded clone.

few	TRBJ2-1	16	TRBD2	TRBV7-2	CASSLGERGGGNEQFF	TGTGCCAGCAGCTTAGGGGAGCGGGGGGGCGGCAATGAGCAGTTCTTC
few	TRBJ2-1	17	TRBD2	TRBV19	CASSIGLAGSSYNEQFF	TGTGCCAGTAGTATAGGACTAGCGGGGAGCTCCTACAATGAGCAGTTCTTC
few	TRBJ2-3	16	TRBD2	TRBV11-3	CASSSRLAAELDTQYF	TGTGCCAGCAGCTCGCGACTAGCGGCTGAATTGGATACGCAGTATTTT
few	TRBJ2-7	21	TRBD2	TRBV28	CASSLQSHRPGTSGRAREQYF	TGTGCCAGCAGTTTACAATCCCACCGTCCCGGGACTAGCGGGAGGGCACGGGAGCAGTACTTC
-	TRBJ2-2	15	-	TRBV23-1	CASSRPRGRAGELFF	TGCGCCAGCAGTAGACCCAGGGGAAGGGCCGGGGAGCTGTTTTTT
few	TRBJ1-2	15	-	TRBV5-1	CASSLSLGLNYGYTF	TGCGCCAGCAGCTTGAGCCTCGGACTAAACTATGGCTACACCTTC
few	TRBJ1-5	14	-	TRBV28	CAIQRGGVVQPQHF	TGTGCCATCCAGAGGGGGGGCGTAGTTCAGCCCCAGCATTTT
-	TRBJ2-3	15	TRBD2	TRBV5-1	CASSSLSGGVDTQYF	TGCGCCAGCAGCTCCCTTAGCGGGGGGGTCGATACGCAGTATTTT
once	TRBJ1-1	12	TRBD1	TRBV25-1	CATEQGQSEAFF	TGTGCCACCGAACAGGGGCAGTCTGAAGCTTTCTTT
few	TRBJ2-4	13	TRBD1	TRBV28	CASKTGGKDIQYF	TGTGCCAGCAAGACAGGGGGCAAGGACATTCAGTACTTC
-	TRBJ2-5	14	-	TRBV11-3	CASSLTRDQETQYF	TGTGCCAGCAGTCTCACTCGGGACCAAGAGACCCAGTACTTC
few	TRBJ2-2	15	-	TRBV7-9	CASSLDYTDTGELFF	TGTGCCAGCAGCTTAGACTACACGGACACCGGGGAGCTGTTTTTT
-	TRBJ2-3	16	TRBD2	TRBV6-4	CAQVPMAGGITDTQYF	TGTGCCCAAGTCCCAATGGCGGGGGGGATCACAGATACGCAGTATTTT
few	TRBJ2-7	14	TRBD1	TRBV9	CASSARQGSYEQYF	TGTGCCAGCAGCGCGAGACAGGGCTCCTACGAGCAGTACTTC
-	TRBJ2-5	15	-	TRBV7-7	CASSLSGTRGETQYF	TGTGCCAGCAGCCTCTCCGGGACGCGGGGAGAGACCCAGTACTTC
-	TRBJ2-7	16	-	TRBV28	CASSLPPPRISGEQYF	TGTGCCAGCAGTTTACCGCCCCCGCGAATCTCCGGGGAGCAGTACTTC
-	TRBJ2-1	13	-	TRBV6-5	CASSSPTANEQFF	TGTGCCAGCAGTAGTCCGACAGCCAATGAGCAGTTCTTC
few	TRBJ1-2	11	-	TRBV29-1	CSIGANYGYTF	TGCAGCATCGGAGCTAACTATGGCTACACCTTC
few	TRBJ1-2	13	TRBD1	TRBV5-5	CASSADRVGGYTF	TGTGCCAGCAGCGCGGACAGGGTAGGAGGCTACACCTTC
-	TRBJ1-5	12	-	TRBV15	CATSRRQQPQHF	TGTGCCACCAGCAGAAGACAGCAGCCCCAGCATTTT
few	TRBJ1-5	15	TRBD1	TRBV5-1	CASSLEGTGHQPQHF	TGCGCCAGCAGCTTGGAAGGGACAGGGCACCAGCCCCAGCATTTT
-	TRBJ2-5	15	-	TRBV6-1	CASSEVGPGRETQYF	TGTGCCAGCAGTGAAGTAGGGCCAGGGCGAGAGACCCAGTACTTC
-	TRBJ2-2	13	-	TRBV28	CAACGLTTGELFF	TGTGCCGCTTGTGGGCTTACCACCGGGGAGCTGTTTTTT
-	TRBJ2-5	13	-	TRBV5-1	CASSVGQKETQYF	TGCGCCAGCAGTGTTGGGCAGAAAGAGACCCAGTACTTC
-	TRBJ1-2	16	TRBD1	TRBV15	CATSRGQNTVLYGYTF	TGTGCCACCAGCAGGGGACAGAACACCGTCCTATATGGCTACACCTTC
few	TRBJ2-1	15	TRBD2	TRBV13	CASSLGLAGYNEQFF	TGTGCCAGCAGCTTAGGCCTAGCGGGCTACAATGAGCAGTTCTTC
-	TRBJ2-1	15	-	TRBV5-4	CASSLMAGAGNEQFF	TGTGCCAGCAGCTTGATGGCGGGGGCCGGTAATGAGCAGTTCTTC
-	TRBJ2-7	15	TRBD2	TRBV7-2	CASSLIGTSNHEQYF	TGTGCCAGCAGCTTAATTGGGACTAGTAACCACGAGCAGTACTTC
few	TRBJ1-5	12	-	TRBV29-1	CSVELGGQPQHF	TGCAGCGTTGAATTGGGGGGTCAGCCCCAGCATTTT
-	TRBJ2-7	16	-	TRBV27	CASSLSASRSSYEQYF	TGTGCCAGCAGTTTATCAGCCTCTCGTTCGAGCTACGAGCAGTACTTC
once	TRBJ2-2	15	TRBD1	TRBV7-9	CASSLDRGNTGELFF	TGTGCCAGCAGCTTGGACAGGGGGAACACCGGGGAGCTGTTTTTT
few	TRBJ2-3	15	TRBD1	TRBV11-3	CASSPAGTGIVTQYF	TGTGCCAGCAGCCCGGCCGGGACAGGGATCGTTACGCAGTATTTT
-	TRBJ1-1	14	TRBD1	TRBV6-5	CASSLDRVNTEAFF	TGTGCCAGCAGTTTGGACAGGGTGAACACTGAAGCTTTCTTT
-	TRBJ1-1	14	-	TRBV11-1	CASSLAIENTEAFF	TGTGCCAGCAGCTTAGCGATAGAGAACACTGAAGCTTTCTTT
few	TRBJ2-5	14	-	TRBV4-3	CASSQGHRGETQYF	TGCGCCAGCAGCCAGGGGCATCGTGGGGAGACCCAGTACTTC
-	TRBJ1-3	12	-	TRBV30	CAFAVSGNTIYF	TGTGCCTTCGCAGTTTCTGGAAACACCATATATTTT
-	TRBJ2-5	14	-	TRBV5-6	CASSLGQYQETQYF	TGTGCCAGCAGCTTGGGACAGTACCAAGAGACCCAGTACTTC
few	TRBJ1-4	14	-	TRBV5-1	CASSTGHEGEKLFF	TGCGCCAGCAGCACCGGCCACGAGGGTGAAAAACTGTTTTTT
few	TRBJ2-3	14	-	TRBV29-1	CSVGETGSTDTQYF	TGCAGCGTTGGAGAAACAGGTAGCACAGATACGCAGTATTTT
-	TRBJ1-2	13	-	TRBV7-9	CASSLEGSDGYTF	TGTGCCAGCAGCTTGGAGGGTTCGGATGGCTACACCTTC
once	TRBJ2-5	13	-	TRBV29-1	CSVVGSGEETQYF	TGCAGCGTTGTTGGGAGCGGAGAAGAGACCCAGTACTTC
few	TRBJ1-4	14	-	TRBV7-2	CASSRTGLNEKLFF	TGTGCCAGCAGCCGAACCGGACTAAACGAAAAACTGTTTTTT
-	TRBJ1-1	13	TRBD1	TRBV28	CASSSTQGTEAFF	TGTGCCAGCAGTTCAACACAGGGGACTGAAGCTTTCTTT
-	TRBJ1-1	14	-	TRBV5-4	CASSPVGRNTEAFF	TGTGCCAGCAGCCCGGTGGGGAGGAACACTGAAGCTTTCTTT
-	TRBJ2-7	13	-	TRBV7-2	CASSTPTVYEQYF	TGTGCCAGCAGCACCCCGACAGTGTACGAGCAGTACTTC
few	TRBJ2-5	13	-	TRBV7-2	CASSLAAGETQYF	TGTGCCAGCAGCTTAGCTGCCGGGGAGACCCAGTACTTC
few	TRBJ1-2	14	-	TRBV29-1	CSVEGGQWAYGYTF	TGCAGCGTTGAAGGAGGACAGTGGGCTTATGGCTACACCTTC
-	TRBJ2-7	15	TRBD2	TRBV5-1	CASSSSGTSGSEQYF	TGCGCCAGCAGCTCCTCCGGGACTAGCGGATCAGAGCAGTACTTC
-	TRBJ2-1	16	TRBD2	TRBV4-3	CASSQAGGAPYNEQFF	TGCGCCAGCAGCCAAGCGGGGGGTGCCCCCTACAATGAGCAGTTCTTC
few	TRBJ2-3	15	TRBD2	TRBV14	CASSLMGGGTDTQYF	TGTGCCAGCAGCTTGATGGGAGGGGGCACAGATACGCAGTATTTT
-	TRBJ2-1	15	TRBD1	TRBV7-9	CASSFGQGTYNEQFF	TGTGCCAGCAGCTTTGGACAGGGAACCTACAATGAGCAGTTCTTC
-	TRBJ2-6	18	TRBD2	TRBV5-4	CASSPRAGSGSGANVLTF	TGTGCCAGCAGCCCTCGAGCGGGGAGCGGCTCTGGGGCCAACGTCCTGACTTTC
-	TRBJ2-5	14	TRBD2	TRBV9	CASSTTSGQETQYF	TGTGCCAGCAGCACGACTAGCGGCCAAGAGACCCAGTACTTC